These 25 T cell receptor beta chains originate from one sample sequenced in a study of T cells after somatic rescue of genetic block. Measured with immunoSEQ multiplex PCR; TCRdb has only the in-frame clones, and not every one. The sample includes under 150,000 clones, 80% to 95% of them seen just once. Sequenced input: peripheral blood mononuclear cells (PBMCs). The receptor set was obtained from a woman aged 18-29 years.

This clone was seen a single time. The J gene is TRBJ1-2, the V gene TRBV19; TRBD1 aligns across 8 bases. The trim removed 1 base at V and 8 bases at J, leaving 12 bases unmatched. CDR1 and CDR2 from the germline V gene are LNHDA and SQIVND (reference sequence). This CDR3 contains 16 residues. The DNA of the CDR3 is TGTGCCAGTAGTATAGGGCCGACGGCAGGGGGCAGAGGCTACACCTTC. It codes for CASSIGPTAGGRGYTF.

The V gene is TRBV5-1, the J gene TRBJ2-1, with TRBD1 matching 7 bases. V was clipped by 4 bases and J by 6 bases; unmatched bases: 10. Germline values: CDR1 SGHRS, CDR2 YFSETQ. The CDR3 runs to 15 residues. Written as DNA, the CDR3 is TGCGCCAGCAGCCCCCGACAGGGAGTAACCAATGAGCAGTTCTTC. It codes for CASSPRQGVTNEQFF.

As DNA, the CDR3 is TGTGCCAGCAGCAGTCCGGACGGGGTAGCTGAAGCTTTCTTT. The encoded protein is CASSSPDGVAEAFF. The chain combines TRBV6-5 with TRBJ1-1; D not resolved. The CDR3 is 14 residues long. With 6 bases removed from V and 6 bases from J, the gap between germline ends came to 17 bases. Germline-derived CDR1 and CDR2 are MNHEY and SVGAGI.

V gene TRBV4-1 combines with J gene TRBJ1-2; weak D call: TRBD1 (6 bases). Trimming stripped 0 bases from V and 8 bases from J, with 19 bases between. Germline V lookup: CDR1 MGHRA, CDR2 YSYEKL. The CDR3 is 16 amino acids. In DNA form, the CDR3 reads TGCGCCAGCAGCCAAGATGGCGGACAGCCCAGATGGGGCTACACCTTC. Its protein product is CASSQDGGQPRWGYTF.

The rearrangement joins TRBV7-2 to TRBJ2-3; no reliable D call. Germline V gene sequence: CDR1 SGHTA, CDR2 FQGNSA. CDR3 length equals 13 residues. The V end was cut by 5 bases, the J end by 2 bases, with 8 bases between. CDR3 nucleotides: TGTGCCAGCAGCCCCCCGATCACAGATACGCAGTATTTT. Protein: CASSPPITDTQYF.

CDR3 sequence: CASSRRDYPYEQYF. DNA of the CDR3: TGTGCCAGCAGCCGTCGGGACTATCCCTACGAGCAGTACTTC. The chain links TRBV7-9 to TRBJ2-7; TRBD2 agrees at 7 bases. CDR3 size: 14 residues. J lost 2 bases, V lost 5 bases, and 6 bases had no gene match. CDR1 is SEHNR, CDR2 FQNEAQ, per germline (reference sequence).

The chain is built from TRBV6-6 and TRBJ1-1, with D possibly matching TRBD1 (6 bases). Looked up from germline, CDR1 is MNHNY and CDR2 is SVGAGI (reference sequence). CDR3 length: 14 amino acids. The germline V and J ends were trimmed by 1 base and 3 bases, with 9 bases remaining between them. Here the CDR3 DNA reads TGTGCCAGCAGTTACTGGGGGCAGGACACTGAAGCTTTCTTT. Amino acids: CASSYWGQDTEAFF.

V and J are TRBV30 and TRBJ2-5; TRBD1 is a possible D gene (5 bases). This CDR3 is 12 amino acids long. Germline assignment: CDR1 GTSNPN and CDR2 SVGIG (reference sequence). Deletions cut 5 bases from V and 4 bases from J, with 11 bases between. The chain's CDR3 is CAWGADRETQYF. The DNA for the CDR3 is TGTGCCTGGGGGGCAGACCGAGAGACCCAGTACTTC.

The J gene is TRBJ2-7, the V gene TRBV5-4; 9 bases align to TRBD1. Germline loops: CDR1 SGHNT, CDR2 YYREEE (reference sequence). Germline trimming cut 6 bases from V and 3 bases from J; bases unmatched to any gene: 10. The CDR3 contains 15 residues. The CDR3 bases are TGTGCCAGCACCCAGGGGGGACAGGGCGACTACGAGCAGTACTTC. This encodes CASTQGGQGDYEQYF.

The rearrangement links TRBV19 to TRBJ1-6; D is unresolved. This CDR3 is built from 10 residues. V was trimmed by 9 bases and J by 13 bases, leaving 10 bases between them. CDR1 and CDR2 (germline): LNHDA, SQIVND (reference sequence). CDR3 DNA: TGTGCCAGCCCGAACTTGCCCCTCCACTTT. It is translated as CASPNLPLHF. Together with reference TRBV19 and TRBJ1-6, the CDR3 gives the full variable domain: DGGITQSPKYLFRKEGQNVTLSCEQNLNHDAMYWYRQDPGQGLRLIYYSQIVNDFQKGDIAEGYSVSREKKESFPLTVTSAQKNPTAFYLCASPNLPLHFGNGTRLTVT.

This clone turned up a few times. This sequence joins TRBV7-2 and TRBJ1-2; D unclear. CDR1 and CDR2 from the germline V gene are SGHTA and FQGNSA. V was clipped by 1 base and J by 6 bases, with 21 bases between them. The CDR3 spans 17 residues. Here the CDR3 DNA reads TGTGCCAGCAGCTTAGGATCCTTGTTTAGAGGAGCCGATGGCTACACCTTC. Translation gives CASSLGSLFRGADGYTF.

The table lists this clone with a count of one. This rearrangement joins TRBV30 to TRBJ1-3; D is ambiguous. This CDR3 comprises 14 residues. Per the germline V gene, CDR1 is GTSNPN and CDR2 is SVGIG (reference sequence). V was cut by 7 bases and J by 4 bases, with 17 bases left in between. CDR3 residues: CAYLWKGGGNTIYF. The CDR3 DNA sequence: TGTGCCTACCTCTGGAAAGGAGGCGGAAACACCATATATTTT.

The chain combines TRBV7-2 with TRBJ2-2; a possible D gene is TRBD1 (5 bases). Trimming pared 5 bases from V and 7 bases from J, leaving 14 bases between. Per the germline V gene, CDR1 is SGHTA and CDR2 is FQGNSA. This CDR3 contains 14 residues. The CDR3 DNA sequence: TGTGCCAGCAGCCCTTCCCTCCAGGGCGGGGAGCTGTTTTTT. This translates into CASSPSLQGGELFF.

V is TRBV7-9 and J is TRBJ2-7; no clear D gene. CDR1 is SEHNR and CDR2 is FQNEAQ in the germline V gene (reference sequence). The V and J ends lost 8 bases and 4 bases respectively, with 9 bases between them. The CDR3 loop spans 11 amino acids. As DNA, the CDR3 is TGTGCCAGCGAAAGAAATTACGAGCAGTACTTC. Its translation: CASERNYEQYF. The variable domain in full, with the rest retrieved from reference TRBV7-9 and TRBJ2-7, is DTGVSQNPRHKITKRGQNVTFRCDPISEHNRLYWYRQTLGQGPEFLTYFQNEAQLEKSRLLSDRFSAERPKGSFSTLEIQRTEQGDSAMYLCASERNYEQYFGPGTRLTVT.

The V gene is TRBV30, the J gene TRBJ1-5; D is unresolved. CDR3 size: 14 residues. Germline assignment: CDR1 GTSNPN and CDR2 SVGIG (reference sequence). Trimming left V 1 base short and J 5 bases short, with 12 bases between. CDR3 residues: CAWSETVDDQPQHF. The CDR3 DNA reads TGTGCCTGGAGTGAGACGGTGGATGATCAGCCCCAGCATTTT.

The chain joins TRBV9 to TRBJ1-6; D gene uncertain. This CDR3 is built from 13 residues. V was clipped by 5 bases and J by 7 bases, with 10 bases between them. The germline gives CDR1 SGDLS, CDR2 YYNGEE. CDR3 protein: CASRDGSNSPLHF. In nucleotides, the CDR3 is TGTGCCAGCAGAGACGGATCAAATTCACCCCTCCACTTT.

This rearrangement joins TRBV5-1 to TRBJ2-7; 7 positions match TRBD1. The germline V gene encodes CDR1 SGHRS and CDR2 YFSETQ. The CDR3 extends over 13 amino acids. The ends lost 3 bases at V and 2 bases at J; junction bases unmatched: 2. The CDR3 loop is CASSYDRAYEQYF. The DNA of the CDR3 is TGCGCCAGCAGCTACGACAGGGCCTACGAGCAGTACTTC. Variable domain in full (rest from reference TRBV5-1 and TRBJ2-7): KAGVTQTPRYLIKTRGQQVTLSCSPISGHRSVSWYQQTPGQGLQFLFEYFSETQRNKGNFPGRFSGRQFSNSRSEMNVSTLELGDSALYLCASSYDRAYEQYFGPGTRLTVT.

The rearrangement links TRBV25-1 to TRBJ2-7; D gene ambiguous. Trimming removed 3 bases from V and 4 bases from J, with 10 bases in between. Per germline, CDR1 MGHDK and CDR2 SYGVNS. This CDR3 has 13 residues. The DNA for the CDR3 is TGTGCCAGCAGTGACCGTAGGGCGTACGAGCAGTACTTC. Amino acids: CASSDRRAYEQYF.

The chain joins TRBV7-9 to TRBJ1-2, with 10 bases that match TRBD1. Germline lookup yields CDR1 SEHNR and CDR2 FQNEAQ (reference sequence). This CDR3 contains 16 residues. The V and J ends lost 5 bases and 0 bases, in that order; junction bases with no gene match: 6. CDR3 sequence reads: CASSDRQGAPNYGYTF. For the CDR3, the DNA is TGTGCCAGCAGCGACCGACAGGGGGCGCCTAACTATGGCTACACCTTC. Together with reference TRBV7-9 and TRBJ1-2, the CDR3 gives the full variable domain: DTGVSQNPRHKITKRGQNVTFRCDPISEHNRLYWYRQTLGQGPEFLTYFQNEAQLEKSRLLSDRFSAERPKGSFSTLEIQRTEQGDSAMYLCASSDRQGAPNYGYTFGSGTRLTVV.

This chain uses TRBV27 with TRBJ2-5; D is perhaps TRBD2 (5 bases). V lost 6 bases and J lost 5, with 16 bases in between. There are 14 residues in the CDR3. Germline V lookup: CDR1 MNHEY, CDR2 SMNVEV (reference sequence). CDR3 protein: CASRGAGLRETQYF. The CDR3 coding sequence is TGTGCCAGCAGGGGCGCGGGCCTTCGGGAGACCCAGTACTTC.

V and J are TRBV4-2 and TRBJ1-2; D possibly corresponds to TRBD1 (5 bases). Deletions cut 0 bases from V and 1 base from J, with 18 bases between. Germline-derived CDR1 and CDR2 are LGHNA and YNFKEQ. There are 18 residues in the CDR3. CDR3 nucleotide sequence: TGTGCCAGCAGCCAAGATTTGGCAGGGACTTACCTTAACTATGGCTACACCTTC. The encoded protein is CASSQDLAGTYLNYGYTF.

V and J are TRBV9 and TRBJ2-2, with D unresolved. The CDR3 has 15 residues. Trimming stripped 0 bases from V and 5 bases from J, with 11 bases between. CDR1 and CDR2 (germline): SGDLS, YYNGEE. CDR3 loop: CASSVGAVPTGELFF. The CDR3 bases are TGTGCCAGCAGCGTAGGGGCGGTCCCTACCGGGGAGCTGTTTTTT.

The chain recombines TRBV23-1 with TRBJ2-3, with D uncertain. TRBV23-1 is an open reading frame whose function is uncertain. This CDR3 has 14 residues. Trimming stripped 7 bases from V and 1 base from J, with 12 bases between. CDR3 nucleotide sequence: TGCGCCAGCACTCCAGGAGCAGGCACAGATACGCAGTATTTT. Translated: CASTPGAGTDTQYF.

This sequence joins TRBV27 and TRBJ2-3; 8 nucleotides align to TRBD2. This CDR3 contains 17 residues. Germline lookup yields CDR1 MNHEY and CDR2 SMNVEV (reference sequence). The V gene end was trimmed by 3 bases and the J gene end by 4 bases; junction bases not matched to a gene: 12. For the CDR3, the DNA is TGTGCCAGCAGTTTCTCCGGGGGGGCGGGGAGGGCAGATACGCAGTATTTT. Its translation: CASSFSGGAGRADTQYF.

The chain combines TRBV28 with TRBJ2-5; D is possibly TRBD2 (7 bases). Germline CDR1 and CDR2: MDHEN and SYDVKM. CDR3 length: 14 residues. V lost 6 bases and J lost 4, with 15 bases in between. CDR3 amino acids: CASSRGAFSETQYF. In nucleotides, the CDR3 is TGTGCCAGCAGCCGGGGGGCCTTCTCAGAGACCCAGTACTTC.